This TCR beta chain is drawn from a study of T cell repertoires in cytomegalovirus infection. About the research overall: From public TCR beta signatures came an indication of both CMV infection and matching HLA type. Regarding the study as a whole: In two of eight donors, the top clonotype was HLA-C-restricted CMV-specific. Totalled public TCR beta family frequency picked out people who carried CMV plus the relevant HLA.

J lost 4 bases, V lost 5 bases, and 5 bases had no gene match. The CDR3 spans 14 residues. To note about this clonotype: Its antigen is undetermined.

From the reads, TCRdb called clonotypes with MiXCR, one entry per CDR3 protein. The sample includes more than 250,000 distinct CDR3 sequences, roughly 15% seen only once; the top ten take roughly 9.7%. Specimen: PBMCs. The gene calls are TRBV12-3 or TRBV12-4 and TRBJ2-5; TRBD1 matches 9 bases. This sequence originates from a human donor in good health (CMV status not recorded). Some clones in this sample may be carry-over from other donors' samples. In DNA, the CDR3 is TGTGCCAGCAGTACTACAGGGGGCGCAGAGACCCAGTACTTC. It codes for CASSTTGGAETQYF.